The T cell receptor beta chain under discussion was sequenced for a study of T cell responses to AZD1222 COVID-19 vaccine. Regarding the study as a whole: Spike-specific TCR depth and breadth grew after two AZD1222 doses. Spike-wide vaccine-associated CD4 TCRs dominated at 160-218 and 743-854. Seropositivity was recorded at baseline in only 6 or 7 AZD1222 recipients. The sample set comprised mostly white British donors with more females, and clonal diversity was possibly underestimated.

The table came from immunoSEQ multiplex PCR; TCRdb's copy has only in-frame clones and leaves some out. This sample has 120,000 or so clones, with about 89% found just once. The V gene lost 0 bases and the J gene lost 0 bases, with 11 bases spanning the gap. Per the germline V gene, CDR1 is MGHRA and CDR2 is YSYEKL. The length of the CDR3 is 16 residues. With regard to this clone: What it binds is unknown.

The sequence came from an adult in good health. The chain employs TRBV4-1 and TRBJ1-1; perhaps TRBD1 as D (6 bases). Sequenced here: peripheral blood, sampled on day 0 of MenACWY control vaccination. For the CDR3, the DNA is TGCGCCAGCAGCCAAGATCGGGGGGCTATGAACACTGAAGCTTTCTTT. Protein sequence: CASSQDRGAMNTEAFF.